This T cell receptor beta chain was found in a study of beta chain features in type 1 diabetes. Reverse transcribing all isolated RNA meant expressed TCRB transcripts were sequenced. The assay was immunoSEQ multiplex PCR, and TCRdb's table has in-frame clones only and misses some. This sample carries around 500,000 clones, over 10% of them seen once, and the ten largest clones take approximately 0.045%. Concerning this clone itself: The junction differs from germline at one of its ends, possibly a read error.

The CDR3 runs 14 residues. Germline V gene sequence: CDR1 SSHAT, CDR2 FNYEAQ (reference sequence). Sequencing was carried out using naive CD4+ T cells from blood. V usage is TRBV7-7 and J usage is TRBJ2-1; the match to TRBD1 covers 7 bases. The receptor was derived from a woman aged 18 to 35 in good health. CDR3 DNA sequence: TGTGCTAGCAGCTTAGTTAGAGGGGGCGGTGAGCAGTTCTTC. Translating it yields CASSLVRGGGEQFF.